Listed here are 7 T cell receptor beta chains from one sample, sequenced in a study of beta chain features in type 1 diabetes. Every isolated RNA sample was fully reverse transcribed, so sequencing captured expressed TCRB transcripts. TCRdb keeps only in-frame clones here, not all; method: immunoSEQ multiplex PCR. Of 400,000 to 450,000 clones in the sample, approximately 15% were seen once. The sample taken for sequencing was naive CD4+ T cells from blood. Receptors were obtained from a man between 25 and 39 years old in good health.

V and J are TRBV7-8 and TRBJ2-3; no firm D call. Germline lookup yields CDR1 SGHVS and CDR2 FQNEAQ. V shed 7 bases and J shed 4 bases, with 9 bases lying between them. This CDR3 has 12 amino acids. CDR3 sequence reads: CASKKVADTQYF. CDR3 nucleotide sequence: TGTGCCAGCAAGAAGGTCGCAGATACGCAGTATTTT.

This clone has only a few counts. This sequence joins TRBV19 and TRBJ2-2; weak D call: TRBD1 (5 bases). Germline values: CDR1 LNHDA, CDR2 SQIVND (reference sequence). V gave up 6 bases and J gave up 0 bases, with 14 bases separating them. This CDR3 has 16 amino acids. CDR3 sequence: CASSLLSTANTGELFF. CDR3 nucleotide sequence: TGTGCCAGTAGCTTATTGTCGACAGCGAACACCGGGGAGCTGTTTTTT.

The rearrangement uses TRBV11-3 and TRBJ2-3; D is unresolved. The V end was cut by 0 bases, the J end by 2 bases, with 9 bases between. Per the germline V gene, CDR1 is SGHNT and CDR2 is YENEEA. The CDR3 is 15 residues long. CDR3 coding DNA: TGTGCCAGCAGCTTAGATCCTTCCTACACAGATACGCAGTATTTT. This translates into CASSLDPSYTDTQYF.

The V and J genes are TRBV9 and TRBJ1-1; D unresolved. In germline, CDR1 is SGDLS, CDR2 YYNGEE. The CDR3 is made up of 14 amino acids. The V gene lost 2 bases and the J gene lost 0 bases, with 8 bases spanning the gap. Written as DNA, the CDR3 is TGTGCCAGCAGCGTGACTGTCATGAACACTGAAGCTTTCTTT. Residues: CASSVTVMNTEAFF.

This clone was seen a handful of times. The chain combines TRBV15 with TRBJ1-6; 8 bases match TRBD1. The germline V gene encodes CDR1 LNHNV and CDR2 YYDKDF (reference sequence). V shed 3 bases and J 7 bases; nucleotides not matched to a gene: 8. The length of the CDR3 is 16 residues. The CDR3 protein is CATSSFFRQGNSPLHF. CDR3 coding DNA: TGTGCCACCAGCAGTTTTTTCCGACAGGGGAATTCACCCCTCCACTTT.

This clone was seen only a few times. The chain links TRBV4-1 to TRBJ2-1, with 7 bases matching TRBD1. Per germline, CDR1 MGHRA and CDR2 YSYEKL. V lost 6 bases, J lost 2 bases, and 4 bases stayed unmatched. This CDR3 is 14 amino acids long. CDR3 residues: CASSLQGAYNEQFF. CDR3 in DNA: TGCGCCAGCAGTCTCCAGGGGGCCTACAATGAGCAGTTCTTC.

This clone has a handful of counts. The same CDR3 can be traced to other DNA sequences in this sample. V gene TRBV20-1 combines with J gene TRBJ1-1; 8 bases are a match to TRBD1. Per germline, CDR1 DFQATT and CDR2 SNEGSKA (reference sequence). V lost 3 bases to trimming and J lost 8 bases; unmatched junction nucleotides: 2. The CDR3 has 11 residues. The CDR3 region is CSARDRVEAFF. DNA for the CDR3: TGCAGTGCTAGGGACAGGGTAGAAGCTTTCTTT.